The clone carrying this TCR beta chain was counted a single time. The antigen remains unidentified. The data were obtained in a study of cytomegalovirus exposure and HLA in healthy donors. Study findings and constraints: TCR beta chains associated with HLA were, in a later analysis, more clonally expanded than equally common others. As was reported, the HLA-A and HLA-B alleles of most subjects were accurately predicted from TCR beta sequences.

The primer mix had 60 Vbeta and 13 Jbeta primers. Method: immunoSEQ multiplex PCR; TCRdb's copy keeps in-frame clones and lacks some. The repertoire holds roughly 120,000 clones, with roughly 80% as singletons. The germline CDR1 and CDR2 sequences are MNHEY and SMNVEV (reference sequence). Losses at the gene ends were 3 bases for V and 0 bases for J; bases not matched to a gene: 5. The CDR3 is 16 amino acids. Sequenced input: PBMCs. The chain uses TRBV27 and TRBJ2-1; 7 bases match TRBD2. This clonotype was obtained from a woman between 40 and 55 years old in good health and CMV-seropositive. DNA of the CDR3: TGTGCCAGCAGTTTTCGGGGGGTCAGCTCCTACAATGAGCAGTTCTTC. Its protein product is CASSFRGVSSYNEQFF.